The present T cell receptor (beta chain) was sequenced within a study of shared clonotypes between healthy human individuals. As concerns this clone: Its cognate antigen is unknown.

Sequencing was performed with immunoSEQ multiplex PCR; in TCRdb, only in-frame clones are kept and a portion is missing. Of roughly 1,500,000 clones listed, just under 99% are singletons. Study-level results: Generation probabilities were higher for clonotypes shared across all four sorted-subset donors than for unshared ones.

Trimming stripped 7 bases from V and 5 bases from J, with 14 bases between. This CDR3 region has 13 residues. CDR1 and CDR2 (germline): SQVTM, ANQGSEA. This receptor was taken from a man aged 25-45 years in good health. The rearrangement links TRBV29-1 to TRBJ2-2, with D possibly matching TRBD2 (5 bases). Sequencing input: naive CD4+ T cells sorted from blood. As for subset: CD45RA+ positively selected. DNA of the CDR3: TGCAGCGGGGAGCTGTCTAAAACCGGGGAGCTGTTTTTT. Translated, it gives CSGELSKTGELFF.